The clone carrying this TCR beta chain has a handful of counts. The antigen remains undetermined. The data belong to a study of metastatic and nonmetastatic thyroid tumors. General study points: In both blood and tumor samples, TCR beta diversity was reported significantly higher for malignant than benign nodules.

No patient had received any treatment before thyroid surgery. The V segment lost 6 bases and the J segment 8 bases; nucleotides outside the gene matches: 15. CDR3 length: 15 residues. CDR1 MNHNS and CDR2 SASEGT come from the germline V gene. In the authors' methods: CDR3 was compared across clinicopathological groups, and the resulting differences were used to build a distant-metastasis classifier for papillary thyroid cancer. TCRdb re-called clones from the PCR reads using MiXCR. The authors' filters were not applied to this entry. The sample has around 15,000 clones; 25% to 35% are singletons. Sequencing was carried out using tumor tissue. The sequence was obtained from a male donor with papillary thyroid cancer or a benign thyroid nodule (not recorded which). Some clones in this sample may be carry-over from other donors' samples. V usage is TRBV6-1 and J usage is TRBJ1-2; 7 bases line up with TRBD1. The CDR3 sequence: CASSPTQGGVGGYTF. The CDR3 bases are TGTGCCAGCAGCCCCACTCAAGGGGGCGTCGGGGGCTACACCTTC.